This T cell receptor (beta chain) was recovered during a study of a mutant IDH1 vaccine in newly diagnosed glioma. About the study: Males made up about 60% and females roughly 40% of treated patients, whose mean age was about 40 years. Those enrolled had earlier been treated with radiotherapy, temozolomide, or both, mostly both.

In the case of this clone: Its antigen remains unknown.

Study findings and constraints: Detectable vaccine-induced immune responses arose in approximately 93% of patients.

The CDR3 loop spans 13 amino acids. With 8 bases removed from V and 11 bases from J, the gap between germline ends came to 19 bases. CDR1 is WNHNN, CDR2 SYGVQD, per germline (reference sequence). Specified time point: baseline, week 1 (first vaccination visit). Described treatment: pre-vaccination baseline after standard-of-care therapy. Method: immunoSEQ multiplex PCR; TCRdb's copy keeps in-frame clones and lacks some. This table has 50,000 to 75,000 clones, 91% appearing once. Sequenced here: PBMCs, sampled from a glioma patient treated with radiotherapy, temozolomide or both. The V call is TRBV10-1, the J call TRBJ2-1; D may match TRBD1 or TRBD2 (5 bases each). The TCR sequence derives from a man aged 50 or older with glioma. CDR3 sequence (DNA): TGCGCCAGCGCCCGTGATAGTTGGGACCAGCAGTTCTTC. Its translation: CASARDSWDQQFF.